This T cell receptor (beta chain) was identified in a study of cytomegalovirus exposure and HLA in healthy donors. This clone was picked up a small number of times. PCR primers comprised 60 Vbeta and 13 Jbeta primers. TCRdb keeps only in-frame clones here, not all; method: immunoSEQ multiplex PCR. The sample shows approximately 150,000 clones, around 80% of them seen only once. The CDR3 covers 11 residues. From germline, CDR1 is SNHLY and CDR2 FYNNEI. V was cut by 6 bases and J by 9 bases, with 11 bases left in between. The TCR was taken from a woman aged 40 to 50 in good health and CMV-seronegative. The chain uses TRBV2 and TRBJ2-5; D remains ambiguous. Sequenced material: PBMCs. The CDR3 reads CASSAKYAQYF. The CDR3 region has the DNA TGTGCCAGCAGCGCTAAATATGCCCAGTACTTC.